This T cell receptor beta chain was obtained from a study of cytomegalovirus exposure and HLA in healthy donors (dated by TCRdb to about 2017). Some background on the complete study: An earlier analysis of some 500 of the donors reported roughly 270 Gb of sequence data and some 120 million unique TCR beta sequences from 150 million to 200 million T cells. Of the roughly 390 genotyped donors, 65% to 90% fell in the genetic ancestry cluster associated with self-reported Caucasian donors. All discovery cohort repertoires had been generated on a single sequencing platform. The T cell repertoires of 666 subjects were profiled by immunosequencing and related to cytomegalovirus serostatus. A later analysis re-analyzed previously published TCR beta repertoires from approximately 700 donors and added high-resolution HLA genotyping to study TCR occurrence patterns. Typing coverage varied by locus: about 620-630 donors for A, B, C, DRB1 and DQB1; roughly 500 for DQA1; over 600 for DPA1; about 450 for DPB1. A separate validation cohort of over 95 different subjects was used in addition to the approximately 670-subject first cohort. The study was designed to test whether signatures of past pathogen exposure could be identified by cataloging public T cell receptors. Genome-wide SNP genotypes for about three fifths of the roughly 700 donors were used in a later genetic analysis, which treated that subset as a discovery cohort. To decide whether each TCR beta V gene segment behaved as functional or pseudogenic, an earlier analysis of some 600 of the donors relied on high-throughput TCR beta sequencing. High-throughput TCR immunosequencing, statistical association of individual TCRs with disease status, and machine learning were combined to predict cytomegalovirus infection status. Both class I and class II loci were covered by HLA typing, at four-digit resolution. Across approximately 400 genotyped donors of the cohort, an average of approximately 240,000 unique TCR beta nucleotide sequences per donor were sequenced, and about a sixth of those sequences were non-productive. Alongside the repertoire data, information on donor age, sex, ethnicity and CMV serostatus was compiled. The later analysis used no new phenotypic data to find candidate immune exposures, relying instead on TCR beta sequences and their occurrence across donors. An early release that covered some 640 HLA-typed donors contained around 330 gigabases of sequencing data and approximately 85 million unique TCR sequences. Five DR-DQ haplotypes were treated as single units for association and clustering because of strong linkage in the cohort.

Broad study findings and their caveats: A further reported finding was that TCR beta sequences accurately predicted the HLA-A and HLA-B alleles for most subjects in the first cohort. The classifier was reported to diagnose cytomegalovirus status with high specificity and sensitivity in both the original and validation cohorts. The earlier analysis of approximately 590 of the donors excluded 15 to 20 rarely observed V segments, including chromosome 9 orphons, because counts were too low. Strong co-occurrence of HLA alleles, especially DR and DQ, made assigning TCR associations to individual alleles difficult. A later analysis found that most CMV-associated TCR beta chains appeared HLA-restricted, with HLA associations seemingly driven largely by CMV exposure. Some IMGT-functional V segments, including TRBV6-2 and TRBV6-3, could not be told apart with the 87-base-pair reads, so those segments were excluded. While some public TCRs were present in many individuals, most TCR sequences turned up only very rarely across donors. Linkage disequilibrium might explain the correlated functional status among segregating V segments, but an unknown experimental factor could not be excluded. According to a later analysis, parvovirus B19, influenza, CMV and Epstein-Barr virus appeared linked to several top co-occurrence clusters. The study gave a list of over 150 TCR beta chains associated with cytomegalovirus. In an earlier analysis of 587 of the donors, most TCR beta V segments appeared in productive rearrangements about 87% or about 30% of the time, broadly matching IMGT annotations. In a later analysis, HLA-associated TCR beta chains were found to be more clonally expanded and to have lower generation probabilities than equally common non-associated chains. The authors suggested that the approach could potentially be extended to other disease states and immunological phenotypes. A cluster of highly shared sequence variants was judged likely to represent a technical artifact of the sequencing pipeline. The cohort was sequenced for TCR beta chains only, and without alpha or paired-chain data the features that could be detected were limited. Because some donors lacked HLA typing at each locus, the association tests relied only on the typed subset. Roughly uniform sequencing depth across donors was assumed in presence/absence analyses, although this assumption may not hold. For the cohort, immune exposure information was limited to CMV serostatus. According to a later analysis, TCR association rates differed among HLA loci, with DRB1 alleles showing the most associated TCRs and HLA-C alleles showing the fewest. At a false discovery rate of 0.05, a later analysis linked 15,000 to 20,000 TCR beta sequences to specific HLA alleles. Three of the identified cytomegalovirus-associated TCR beta chains were confirmed in vitro to be specific for cytomegalovirus antigens. In a later genetic analysis, a missense DCLRE1C variant was associated with V-gene and J-gene trimming of TCR beta chains, and the association was replicated in an independent cohort. According to a later genetic analysis, donors in an Asian-associated ancestry cluster had fewer N-insertions in productive TCRs than the approximately 650-donor mean.

As for this clone: Its recognized antigen is unknown.

Looking up the germline V gene (reference sequence) yields CDR1 GTSNPN and CDR2 SVGIG. Measured from the cysteine to the phenylalanine, the CDR3 is 14 residues long. Only CDR3 DNA is held: 42 bases, read in frame from base 1. Deletion took 5 bases off V and 5 bases off J, with a span of 18 bases between the germline ends. The cohort comprised 550 to 700 healthy bone marrow donors. At the time of sampling, all cohort members were nominally healthy, though unrecorded immune exposures were likely present. The donor tested CMV seronegative, placing the donor among the 350 to 400 seronegative members of the cohort. A peripheral blood sample was collected from each donor, and TCR beta sequencing was performed on peripheral blood mononuclear cells. The Qiagen DNeasy Blood Extraction Kit was used to extract genomic DNA from the blood cell samples. Receptor amplification or capture employed the immunoSEQ multiplex PCR assay. A mixture of 60 forward primers for TCR Vbeta segments and 13 reverse primers for TCR Jbeta segments was used in the multiplex PCR. The CDR3 region of rearranged TCR beta genes was amplified from genomic DNA with a multiplex PCR assay. The amplified TCR beta libraries were sequenced on the Illumina HiSeq System as 87-base-pair reads. The original methods were these. In a later analysis, 70 million to 95 million unique TCR beta chains were counted across the roughly 610 repertoires, and around 11 million of these chains were shared by at least two donors. To remove PCR and sequencing errors, raw reads were error-corrected and collapsed into unique sequences using a nearest-neighbor algorithm that merged closely related sequences. V, D and J gene segments were assigned by aligning CDR3 sequences to IMGT reference sequences. For a sequence to be retained, at least a six-nucleotide match to both a V gene segment and a J gene segment was required. A rearrangement counted as productive if the CDR3 had no stop codons and remained in frame with V and J, and every other rearrangement counted as non-productive. Following IMGT convention, CDR3 was defined as the stretch from the second conserved V-encoded cysteine to the conserved J-encoded phenylalanine. Sequences without an unambiguous match to a single V gene segment were excluded from the earlier analysis of several hundred of the donors. An earlier analysis of a few hundred of the donors called V segments functional above 56.7% productive rearrangements and segregating when the between-donor standard deviation exceeded 5%. A statistical classification framework was developed to diagnose cytomegalovirus status using the catalog of TCR beta chain sequences. In a later analysis, TCR nucleotide sequences were compared against IMGT/GENE-DB human TR gene sequences so that V and J genes could be assigned. In a later analysis, CDR3 sequences and most-parsimonious VDJ recombination scenarios were assigned using the TCRdist pipeline. In a later analysis, each TCR beta chain was defined by its CDR3 amino acid sequence together with its V-gene family, and reads without a unique V-gene family were excluded. A later analysis removed 592 highly shared, low-generation-probability nucleotide sequences to deal with suspected cross-contamination and a sequencing artifact. In a later analysis, a clonal expansion index for each public chain was calculated from normalized within-repertoire ranks of inferred template counts. In a later analysis, generation probabilities were computed using a VDJ recombination model fitted to out-of-frame rearrangements, and the results were checked against IGoR. In a later analysis, TCR-TCR, TCR-HLA and TCR-CMV co-occurrence was scored with hypergeometric tests, and a repertoire-size bias correction was applied to TCR pairs. A later analysis estimated false discovery rates by permuting HLA or CMV assignments 20 times. A later analysis grouped co-occurring TCRs with DBSCAN, adding TCRdist sequence similarity when clustering within HLA-allele-positive subsets. Repertoires with fewer than 30,000 or more than 120,000 public chains, plus five repertoires with anomalous nucleotide sharing, were excluded from co-occurrence clustering. As stored in TCRdb, this immuneACCESS dataset retains in-frame rearrangements with V and J assigned. A fraction of the clones does not appear; measured against another copy, unresolved V genes explain less than half of the discrepancy, and the remainder lacks a known reason. That table is the source of V, J and clone size, and D and trimming were worked out from the DNA. The table for this sample shows roughly 120,000 clones. The top ten hold approximately 2.6% of the sample.

The receptor chain draws on TRBV30 and TRBJ1-2; TRBD1 is a weak D gene call, 6 bases matching. The sample taken for sequencing was PBMCs. This TCR derives from a man aged 25-45 years in good health and CMV-seronegative. CDR3 sequence: CAWEGPGASYGYTF. The sequenced DNA is TGTGCCTGGGAAGGACCAGGGGCAAGTTATGGCTACACCTTC.